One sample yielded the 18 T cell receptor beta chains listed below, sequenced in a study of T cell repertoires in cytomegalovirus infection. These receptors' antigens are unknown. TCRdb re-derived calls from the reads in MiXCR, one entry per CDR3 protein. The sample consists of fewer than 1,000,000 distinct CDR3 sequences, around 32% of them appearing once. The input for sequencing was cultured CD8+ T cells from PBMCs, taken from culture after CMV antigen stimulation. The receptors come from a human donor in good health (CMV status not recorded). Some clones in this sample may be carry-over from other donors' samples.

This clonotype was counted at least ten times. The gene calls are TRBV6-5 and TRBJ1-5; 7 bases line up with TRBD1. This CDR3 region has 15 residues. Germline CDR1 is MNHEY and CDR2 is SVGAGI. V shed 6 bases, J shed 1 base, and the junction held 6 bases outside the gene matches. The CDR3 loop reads CASSLHRGSNQPQHF. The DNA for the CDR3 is TGTGCCAGCAGCCTACACAGGGGAAGCAATCAGCCCCAGCATTTT.

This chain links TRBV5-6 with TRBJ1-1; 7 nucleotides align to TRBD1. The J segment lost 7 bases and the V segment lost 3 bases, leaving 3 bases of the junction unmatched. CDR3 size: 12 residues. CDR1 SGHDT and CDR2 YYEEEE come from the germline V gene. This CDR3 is CASSWGQREAFF. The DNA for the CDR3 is TGTGCCAGCAGCTGGGGACAGCGTGAAGCTTTCTTT. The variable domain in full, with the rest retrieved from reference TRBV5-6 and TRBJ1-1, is DAGVTQSPTHLIKTRGQQVTLRCSPKSGHDTVSWYQQALGQGPQFIFQYYEEEERQRGNFPDRFSGHQFPNYSSELNVNALLLGDSALYLCASSWGQREAFFGQGTRLTVV.

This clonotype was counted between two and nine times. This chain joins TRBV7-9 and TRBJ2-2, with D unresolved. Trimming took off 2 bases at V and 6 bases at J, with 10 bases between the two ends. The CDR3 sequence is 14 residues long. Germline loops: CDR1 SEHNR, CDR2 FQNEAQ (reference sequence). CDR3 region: CASSLSSNAGELFF. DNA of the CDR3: TGTGCCAGCAGCTTATCAAGTAACGCCGGGGAGCTGTTTTTT.

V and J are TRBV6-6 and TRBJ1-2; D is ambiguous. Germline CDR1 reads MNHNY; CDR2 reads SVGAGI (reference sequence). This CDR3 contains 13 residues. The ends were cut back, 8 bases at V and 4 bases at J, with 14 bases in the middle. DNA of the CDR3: TGTGCCAGCGACGGAGGCGGCGGCTATGGCTACACCTTC. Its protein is CASDGGGGYGYTF.

The CDR3 loop is CASRRLAGDSTDTQYF. The CDR3 DNA is TGTGCCAGCAGACGACTAGCGGGGGACAGCACAGATACGCAGTATTTT. The J gene is TRBJ2-3, the V gene TRBV6-2 or TRBV6-3, with TRBD2 identical over 12 bases. The CDR3 contains 16 residues. The germline V gene has CDR1 MNHEY and CDR2 SVGEGT. J lost 0 bases, V lost 6 bases, and 4 bases had no gene match.

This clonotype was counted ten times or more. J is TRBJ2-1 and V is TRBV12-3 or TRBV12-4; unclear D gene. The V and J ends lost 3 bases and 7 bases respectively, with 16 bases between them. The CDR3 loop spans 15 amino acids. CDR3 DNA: TGTGCCAGCAGTTTGGGCCTCTTAGTTTTAAATGAGCAGTTCTTC. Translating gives CASSLGLLVLNEQFF.

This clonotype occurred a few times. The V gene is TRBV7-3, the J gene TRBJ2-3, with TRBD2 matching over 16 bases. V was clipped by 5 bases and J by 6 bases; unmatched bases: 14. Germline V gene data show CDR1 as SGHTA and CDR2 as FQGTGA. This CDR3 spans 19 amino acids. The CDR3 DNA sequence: TGTGCCAGCAGCCCTCATCCCGGGACTAGCGGGGGGGCCTGGGATACGCAGTATTTT. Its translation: CASSPHPGTSGGAWDTQYF.

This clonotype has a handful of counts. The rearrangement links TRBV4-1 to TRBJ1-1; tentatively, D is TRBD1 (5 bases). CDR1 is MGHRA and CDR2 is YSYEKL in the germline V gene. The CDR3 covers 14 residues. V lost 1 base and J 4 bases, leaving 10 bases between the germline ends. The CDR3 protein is CASSQARGGTEAFF. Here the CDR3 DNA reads TGCGCCAGCAGCCAAGCCCGGGGCGGCACTGAAGCTTTCTTT.

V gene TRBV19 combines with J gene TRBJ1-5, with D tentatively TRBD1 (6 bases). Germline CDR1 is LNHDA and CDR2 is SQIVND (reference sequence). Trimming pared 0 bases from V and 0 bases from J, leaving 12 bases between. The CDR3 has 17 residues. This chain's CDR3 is CASSIDPPGASNQPQHF. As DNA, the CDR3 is TGTGCCAGTAGTATAGATCCGCCGGGGGCTAGCAATCAGCCCCAGCATTTT.

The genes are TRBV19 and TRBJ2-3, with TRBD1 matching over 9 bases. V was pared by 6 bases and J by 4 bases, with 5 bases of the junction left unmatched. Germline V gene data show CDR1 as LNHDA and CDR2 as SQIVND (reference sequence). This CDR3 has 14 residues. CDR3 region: CASRNRGRPDTQYF. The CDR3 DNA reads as TGTGCCAGTAGAAACAGGGGGCGCCCAGATACGCAGTATTTT.

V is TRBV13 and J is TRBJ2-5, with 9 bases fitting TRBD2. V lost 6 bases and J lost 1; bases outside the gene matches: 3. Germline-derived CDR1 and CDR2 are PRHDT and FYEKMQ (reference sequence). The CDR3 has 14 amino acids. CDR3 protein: CASSILAGQETQYF. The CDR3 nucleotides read TGTGCCAGCAGTATACTAGCGGGCCAAGAGACCCAGTACTTC.

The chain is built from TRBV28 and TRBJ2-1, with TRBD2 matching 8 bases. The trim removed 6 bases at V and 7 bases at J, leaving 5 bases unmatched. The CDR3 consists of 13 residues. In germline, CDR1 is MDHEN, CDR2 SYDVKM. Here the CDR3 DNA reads TGTGCCAGCAGCCAGCGGGGGTCAAATGAGCAGTTCTTC. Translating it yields CASSQRGSNEQFF.

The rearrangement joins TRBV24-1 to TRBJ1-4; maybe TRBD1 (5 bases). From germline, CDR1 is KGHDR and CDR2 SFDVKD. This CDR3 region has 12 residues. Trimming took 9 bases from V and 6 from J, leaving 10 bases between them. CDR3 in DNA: TGTGCCACCGGGGGGACGGATGAAAAACTGTTTTTT. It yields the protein CATGGTDEKLFF.

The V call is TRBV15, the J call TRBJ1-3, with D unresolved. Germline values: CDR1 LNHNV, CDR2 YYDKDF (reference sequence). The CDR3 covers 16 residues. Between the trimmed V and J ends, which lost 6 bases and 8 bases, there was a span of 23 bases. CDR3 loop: CATSLFPGPNSYTIYF. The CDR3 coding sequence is TGTGCCACCAGTCTTTTTCCGGGCCCGAATTCTTACACCATATATTTT.

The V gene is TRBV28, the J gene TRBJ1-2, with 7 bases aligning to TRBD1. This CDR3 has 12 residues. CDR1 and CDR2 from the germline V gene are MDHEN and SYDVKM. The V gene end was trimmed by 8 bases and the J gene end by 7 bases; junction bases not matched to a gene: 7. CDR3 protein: CASGGGQLGYTF. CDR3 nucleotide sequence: TGTGCCAGCGGAGGGGGACAGCTTGGCTACACCTTC.

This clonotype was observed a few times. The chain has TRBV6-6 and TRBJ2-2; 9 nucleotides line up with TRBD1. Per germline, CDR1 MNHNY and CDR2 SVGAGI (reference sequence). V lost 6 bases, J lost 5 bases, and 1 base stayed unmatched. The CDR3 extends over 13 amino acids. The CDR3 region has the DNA TGTGCCAGCAGGGACAGGGGAACCGGGGAGCTGTTTTTT. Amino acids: CASRDRGTGELFF.

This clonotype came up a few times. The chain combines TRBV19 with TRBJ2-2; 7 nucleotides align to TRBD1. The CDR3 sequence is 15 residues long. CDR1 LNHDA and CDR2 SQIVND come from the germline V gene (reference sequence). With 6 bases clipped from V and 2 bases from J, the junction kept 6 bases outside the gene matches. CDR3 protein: CASSPNRGNTGELFF. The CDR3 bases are TGTGCCAGTAGCCCTAACAGGGGAAACACCGGGGAGCTGTTTTTT.

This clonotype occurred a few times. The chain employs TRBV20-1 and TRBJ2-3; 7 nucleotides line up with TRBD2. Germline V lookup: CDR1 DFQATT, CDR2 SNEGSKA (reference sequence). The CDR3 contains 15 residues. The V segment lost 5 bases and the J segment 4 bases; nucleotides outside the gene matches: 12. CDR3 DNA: TGCAGTGCTGCCAACAGCGGGGAGGGCCCAGATACGCAGTATTTT. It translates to CSAANSGEGPDTQYF.